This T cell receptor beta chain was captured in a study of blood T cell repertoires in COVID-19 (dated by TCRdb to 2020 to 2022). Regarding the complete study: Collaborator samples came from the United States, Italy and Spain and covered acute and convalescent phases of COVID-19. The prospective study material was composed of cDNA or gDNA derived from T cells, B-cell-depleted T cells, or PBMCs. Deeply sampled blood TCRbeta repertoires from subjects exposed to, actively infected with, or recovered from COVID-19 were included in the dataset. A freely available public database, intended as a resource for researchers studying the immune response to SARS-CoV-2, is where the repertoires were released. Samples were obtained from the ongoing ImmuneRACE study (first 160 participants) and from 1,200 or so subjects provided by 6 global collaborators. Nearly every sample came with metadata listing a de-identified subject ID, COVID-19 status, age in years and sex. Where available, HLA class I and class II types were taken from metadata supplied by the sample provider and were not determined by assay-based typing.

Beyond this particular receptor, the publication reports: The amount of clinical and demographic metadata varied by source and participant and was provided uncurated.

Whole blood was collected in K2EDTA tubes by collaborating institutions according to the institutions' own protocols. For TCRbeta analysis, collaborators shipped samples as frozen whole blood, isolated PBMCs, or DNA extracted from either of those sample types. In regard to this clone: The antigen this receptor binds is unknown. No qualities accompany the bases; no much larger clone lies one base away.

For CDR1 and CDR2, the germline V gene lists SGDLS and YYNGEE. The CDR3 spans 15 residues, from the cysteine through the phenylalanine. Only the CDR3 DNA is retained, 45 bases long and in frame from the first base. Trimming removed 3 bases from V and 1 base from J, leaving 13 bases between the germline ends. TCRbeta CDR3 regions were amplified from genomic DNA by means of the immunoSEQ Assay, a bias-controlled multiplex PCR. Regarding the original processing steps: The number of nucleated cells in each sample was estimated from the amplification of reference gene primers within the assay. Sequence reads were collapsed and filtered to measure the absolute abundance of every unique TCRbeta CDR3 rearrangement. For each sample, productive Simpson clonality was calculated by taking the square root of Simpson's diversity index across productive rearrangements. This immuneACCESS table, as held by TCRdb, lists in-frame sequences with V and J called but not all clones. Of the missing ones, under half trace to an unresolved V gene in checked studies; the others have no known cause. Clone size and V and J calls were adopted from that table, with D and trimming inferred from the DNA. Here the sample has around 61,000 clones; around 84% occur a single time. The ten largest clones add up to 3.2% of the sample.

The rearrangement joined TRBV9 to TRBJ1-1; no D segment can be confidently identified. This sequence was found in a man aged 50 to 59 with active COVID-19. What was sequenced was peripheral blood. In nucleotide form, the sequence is TGTGCCAGCAGCGCGGAATCGGCAGGGAACACTGAAGCTTTCTTT. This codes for CASSAESAGNTEAFF. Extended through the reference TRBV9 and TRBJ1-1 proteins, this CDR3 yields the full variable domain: DSGVTQTPKHLITATGQRVTLRCSPRSGDLSVYWYQQSLDQGLQFLIQYYNGEERAKGNILERFSAQQFPDLHSELNLSSLELGDSALYFCASSAESAGNTEAFFGQGTRLTVV.